This T cell receptor (beta chain) was documented in a study of OX40 agonist ivuxolimab in advanced cancers. This CDR3 is built from 15 residues. With V trimmed by 0 bases and J by 3 bases, 5 bases remained unmatched. CDR1 MGHRA and CDR2 YSYEKL come from the germline V gene. Sequenced by immunoSEQ multiplex PCR; TCRdb stores in-frame clones only, minus some. Among around 97,000 clones listed, approximately 80% were seen once. The chain employs TRBV4-1 and TRBJ2-7; 7 bases match TRBD2. The specimen was CD4+ or CD8+ T cells sorted from blood, collected in a trial of the OX40 agonist ivuxolimab. The source of this sequence is an adult with an advanced solid tumor such as melanoma, head and neck, liver or kidney cancer. The CDR3 sequence: CASSQEGRGDYEQYF. The CDR3 DNA reads TGCGCCAGCAGCCAAGAAGGACGGGGGGACTACGAGCAGTACTTC.